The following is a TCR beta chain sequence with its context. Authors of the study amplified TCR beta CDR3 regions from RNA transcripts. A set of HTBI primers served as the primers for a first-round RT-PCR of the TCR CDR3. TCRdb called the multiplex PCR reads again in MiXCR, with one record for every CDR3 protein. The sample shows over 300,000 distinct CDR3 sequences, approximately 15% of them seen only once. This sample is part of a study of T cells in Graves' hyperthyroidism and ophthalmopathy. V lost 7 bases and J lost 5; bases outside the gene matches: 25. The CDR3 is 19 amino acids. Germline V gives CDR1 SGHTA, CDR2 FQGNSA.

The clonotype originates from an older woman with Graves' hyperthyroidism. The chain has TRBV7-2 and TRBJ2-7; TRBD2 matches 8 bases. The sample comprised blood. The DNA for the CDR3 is TGTGCCAGCACCCTTGGTTTTAGGCCCGAGCGGGAGCGTGGAAACGAGCAGTACTTC. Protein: CASTLGFRPERERGNEQYF. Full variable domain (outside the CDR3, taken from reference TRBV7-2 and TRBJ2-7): GAGVSQSPSNKVTEKGKDVELRCDPISGHTALYWYRQSLGQGLEFLIYFQGNSAPDKSGLPSDRFSAERTGGSVSTLTIQRTQQEDSAVYLCASTLGFRPERERGNEQYFGPGTRLTVT.